This TCR beta chain was sequenced during a study of cytomegalovirus exposure and HLA in healthy donors. The PCR made use of 60 Vbeta and 13 Jbeta primers. Sequenced by immunoSEQ multiplex PCR; TCRdb stores in-frame clones only, minus some. The sample contains under 200,000 clones, 80% to 90% of which appear only once. This clone was detected a few times. The specimen was PBMCs. The TCR comes from a young man in good health and CMV-seropositive.

This CDR3 reads CASSQATVERSEAFF. The CDR3, as DNA: TGTGCCAGCAGCCAAGCGACAGTTGAGAGATCTGAAGCTTTCTTT. The genes are TRBV4-2 and TRBJ1-1, with D perhaps TRBD1 (5 bases). In germline, CDR1 is LGHNA, CDR2 YNFKEQ. Trimming took 1 base from V and 6 from J, leaving 15 bases between them. The CDR3 length is 15 residues.